The T cell receptor beta chain under discussion was sequenced for a study of blood T cell repertoires in COVID-19. CDR1 MGHRA and CDR2 YSYEKL come from the germline V gene. The CDR3 is 15 amino acids. The trim removed 0 bases at V and 6 bases at J, leaving 4 bases unmatched. TCRdb keeps only in-frame clones here, not all; method: immunoSEQ multiplex PCR. The sample shows about 120,000 clones, 81% of them seen only once. Material for sequencing was peripheral blood. This chain connects TRBV4-1 to TRBJ2-4, with TRBD1 matching 8 bases. The clonotype was recovered from a human donor in a cohort sampled during active COVID-19. The CDR3 bases are TGCGCCAGCAGCCAAGAACCGACAGGGGTAAACATTCAGTACTTC. It yields the protein CASSQEPTGVNIQYF.